This record covers a single T cell receptor (beta chain). The antigen remains unidentified. The repertoire was sequenced with immunoSEQ multiplex PCR; TCRdb's copy has only in-frame clones and lacks some. This sample has 9,000 or so clones, with 60% to 80% found just once. This record belongs to a study of somatic mutations in cytotoxic T cells in rheumatoid arthritis. Looking at the study overall: No treatment had yet been given when patient blood (roughly 30 ml EDTA) was drawn, right after diagnosis. Certain V beta antibody-stained T-cell populations, V beta1+ cells sequenced for TCRB among them, were flow-sorted to nearly 100% purity. Study observations and caveats: Some patients, about an eighth of the roughly 65, had a largest CD8+ clone that exceeded 20% of CD8+ cells. It was in rheumatoid arthritis patients, but not in healthy controls, that CD8+ clonality increased with age.

The V gene's germline CDR1 is SGDLS and CDR2 YYNGEE. V lost 0 bases and J lost 5, with 6 bases in between. The CDR3 is made up of 13 amino acids. The genes are TRBV9 and TRBJ2-1; D unclear. Input material: CD8+ T cells sorted from blood. This receptor was taken from an adult with rheumatoid arthritis. This CDR3 reads CASSVVGDNEQFF. The CDR3 DNA sequence: TGTGCCAGCAGCGTAGTCGGAGACAATGAGCAGTTCTTC.